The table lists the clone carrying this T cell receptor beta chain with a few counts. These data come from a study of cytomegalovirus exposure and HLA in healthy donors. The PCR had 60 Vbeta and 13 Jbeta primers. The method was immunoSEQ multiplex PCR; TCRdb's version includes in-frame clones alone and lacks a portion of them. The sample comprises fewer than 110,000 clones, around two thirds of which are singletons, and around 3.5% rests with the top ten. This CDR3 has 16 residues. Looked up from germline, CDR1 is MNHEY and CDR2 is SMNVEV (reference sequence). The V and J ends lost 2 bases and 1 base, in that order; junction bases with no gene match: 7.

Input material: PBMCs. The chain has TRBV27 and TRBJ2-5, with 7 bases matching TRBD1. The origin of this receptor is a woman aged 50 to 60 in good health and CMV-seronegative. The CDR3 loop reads CASSLKPDRVQETQYF. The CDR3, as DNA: TGTGCCAGCAGTTTAAAACCAGACAGGGTCCAAGAGACCCAGTACTTC.